The 9 T cell receptor beta chains presented below share a single source sample, sequenced in a study of cytomegalovirus exposure and HLA in healthy donors. PCR primers comprised 60 Vbeta and 13 Jbeta primers. Measured with immunoSEQ multiplex PCR; TCRdb has only the in-frame clones, and not every one. The data contain under 200,000 clones, roughly 80% of them singletons. Sequencing was done on a sample of PBMCs. All receptors come from a woman aged 18 to 35 in good health and CMV-seronegative.

The chain links TRBV29-1 to TRBJ1-5, with 9 bases that match TRBD1. CDR3 length: 12 residues. The V gene end was trimmed by 4 bases and the J gene end by 5 bases; junction bases not matched to a gene: 0. The V gene's germline CDR1 is SQVTM and CDR2 ANQGSEA. This CDR3 reads CSVGTGDQPQHF. CDR3 nucleotides: TGCAGCGTTGGGACAGGGGATCAGCCCCAGCATTTT. Combining the CDR3 with reference TRBV29-1 and TRBJ1-5 gives the whole variable domain SAVISQKPSRDICQRGTSLTIQCQVDSQVTMMFWYRQQPGQSLTLIATANQGSEATYESGFVIDKFPISRPNLTFSTLTVSNMSPEDSSIYLCSVGTGDQPQHFGDGTRLSIL.

Worth noting for this clone: Other DNA sequences in this specimen translate into the identical CDR3. The CDR3 protein is CASSFRDTDTQYF. In DNA form, the CDR3 reads TGCGCCAGCAGCTTCCGGGACACAGATACGCAGTATTTT. The rearrangement uses TRBV5-1 and TRBJ2-3; a possible D gene is TRBD2 (5 bases). The CDR3 loop spans 13 amino acids. Germline loops: CDR1 SGHRS, CDR2 YFSETQ. V was clipped by 2 bases and J by 2 bases, with 6 bases between them.

The J gene is TRBJ2-7, the V gene TRBV5-4, with TRBD1 identical over 8 bases. This CDR3 region has 15 residues. Germline lookup yields CDR1 SGHNT and CDR2 YYREEE (reference sequence). Trimming took 4 bases from V and 4 from J; bases not matched to a gene: 10. The chain's CDR3 is CASSPSSGGWYEQYF. The CDR3 region has the DNA TGTGCCAGCAGCCCCTCATCAGGGGGCTGGTACGAGCAGTACTTC. Looking up the rest from reference TRBV5-4 and TRBJ2-7 gives the full variable domain: ETGVTQSPTHLIKTRGQQVTLRCSSQSGHNTVSWYQQALGQGPQFIFQYYREEENGRGNFPPRFSGLQFPNYSSELNVNALELDDSALYLCASSPSSGGWYEQYFGPGTRLTVT.

Comment on this clone: A junction boundary mismatches the germline segment, possibly from a read error. The chain employs TRBV7-9 and TRBJ1-5; 7 positions agree with TRBD1. Germline-derived CDR1 and CDR2 are SEHNR and FQNEAQ (reference sequence). The CDR3 is made up of 14 amino acids. CDR3 sequence (DNA): TGTTCCAGCAGCCTAGGACAGGGCAATCAGCCCCAGCATTTT. This sequence encodes CSSSLGQGNQPQHF. Supplemented by reference TRBV7-9 and TRBJ1-5, the full variable domain reads DTGVSQNPRHKITKRGQNVTFRCDPISEHNRLYWYRQTLGQGPEFLTYFQNEAQLEKSRLLSDRFSAERPKGSFSTLEIQRTEQGDSAMYLCSSSLGQGNQPQHFGDGTRLSIL.

The chain carries TRBV28 and TRBJ1-1; 8 bases agree with TRBD1. V lost 2 bases, J lost 4 bases, and 9 bases stayed unmatched. Germline CDR1 MDHEN, CDR2 SYDVKM. CDR3 length equals 16 residues. The CDR3 here is CASSLIPGQGGTEAFF. The CDR3 DNA reads TGTGCCAGCAGTTTAATCCCCGGACAGGGCGGCACTGAAGCTTTCTTT.

The chain has TRBV5-4 and TRBJ2-3; 8 bases map to TRBD1. V shed 5 bases and J 1 base; nucleotides not matched to a gene: 0. Germline values: CDR1 SGHNT, CDR2 YYREEE (reference sequence). The CDR3 is 13 residues long. CDR3 sequence (DNA): TGTGCCAGCAGGACAGGGGGCACAGATACGCAGTATTTT. Its protein is CASRTGGTDTQYF.

CDR3 residues: CASSRHKNTEAFF. In DNA, the CDR3 is TGTGCCAGCTCACGACACAAGAACACTGAAGCTTTCTTT. The V gene is TRBV18, the J gene TRBJ1-1; D is undetermined. Germline V gives CDR1 KGHSH, CDR2 LQKENI. V was trimmed by 4 bases and J by 1 base, leaving 7 bases between them. The CDR3 sequence is 13 residues long.

The V and J genes are TRBV4-1 and TRBJ1-1; a possible D gene is TRBD1 (6 bases). The CDR3 totals 14 residues. Per the germline V gene, CDR1 is MGHRA and CDR2 is YSYEKL. The ends were cut back, 1 base at V and 7 bases at J, with 13 bases in the middle. The CDR3 loop reads CASSQVGGVNEAFF. In nucleotides, the CDR3 is TGCGCCAGCAGCCAAGTAGGGGGGGTTAATGAAGCTTTCTTT.

V usage is TRBV2 and J usage is TRBJ2-1, with 7 nucleotides matching TRBD1. In germline, CDR1 is SNHLY, CDR2 FYNNEI. With V trimmed by 7 bases and J by 9 bases, 9 bases remained unmatched. The CDR3 is made up of 13 amino acids. The CDR3 loop reads CASIPDRAGEQFF. CDR3 nucleotide sequence: TGTGCCAGCATCCCCGACAGGGCCGGTGAGCAGTTCTTC. Based on the CDR3 plus reference TRBV2 and TRBJ2-1, the full variable domain is EPEVTQTPSHQVTQMGQEVILRCVPISNHLYFYWYRQILGQKVEFLVSFYNNEISEKSEIFDDQFSVERPDGSNFTLKIRSTKLEDSAMYFCASIPDRAGEQFFGPGTRLTVL.